What follows describes a single TCR beta chain. Its antigen is undetermined. The data stem from a study of chemoradiotherapy in HPV16-positive cancers. Study context: Functional T-cell assays on two HPV16-positive patients' cells defined candidate HPV-specific clones and common TCR motifs. Regarding the study as a whole: Candidate HPV-specific clones and E7-related TCR motifs grew in tumor during treatment.

Repertoires were sampled repeatedly during chemoradiotherapy. Repertoires were generated with immunoSEQ multiplex PCR, while TCRdb's copy carries only in-frame clones and drops some. The sample holds tens of thousands of clones; roughly 73% are singletons and the top ten take roughly 2.6%. This specimen was acquired from a patient who underwent chemoradiotherapy. The source is a human donor with HPV-associated anogenital cancer.

CDR3 coding DNA: TGTGCCAGTAGCAAGGGATTCGGGAGTTCCACCGGGGAGCTGTTTTTT. Protein sequence: CASSKGFGSSTGELFF. The rearrangement joins TRBV19 to TRBJ2-2; D may be TRBD2 (6 bases). Trimming took off 6 bases at V and 4 bases at J, with 18 bases between the two ends. The germline V gene encodes CDR1 LNHDA and CDR2 SQIVND (reference sequence). This CDR3 has 16 residues.